Following are 17 T cell receptor beta chains from one sample sequenced in a study of blood T cell repertoires in COVID-19. Using immunoSEQ multiplex PCR, the repertoire was profiled, and TCRdb retains in-frame clones only, with some absent. The data show over 45,000 clones, with around 67% seen just once and around 18% held by the top ten. Specimen: peripheral blood. The receptors shown here come from a woman between 50 and 59 years old with active or convalescent COVID-19.

The genes are TRBV6-6 and TRBJ2-1; weak D call: TRBD2 (6 bases). V dropped 2 bases and J dropped 6 bases, with 14 bases sitting between them. Germline CDR1 reads MNHNY; CDR2 reads SVGAGI (reference sequence). The CDR3 is 15 amino acids. CDR3 in DNA: TGTGCCAGCAGTTACGTTAGCGGAGTCCGCAATGAGCAGTTCTTC. This gives the protein CASSYVSGVRNEQFF.

The rearrangement links TRBV7-8 to TRBJ2-1; no definite D call. The CDR3 has 13 amino acids. Germline V gene sequence: CDR1 SGHVS, CDR2 FQNEAQ. V lost 4 bases and J 7 bases, leaving 11 bases between the germline ends. The CDR3 DNA reads as TGTGCCAGCAGCTCAAACCAACTGAATGAGCAGTTCTTC. It translates to CASSSNQLNEQFF.

This clone has more than one count but fewer than ten. The V and J genes are TRBV28 and TRBJ2-1, with 8 bases matching TRBD1. The V and J ends lost 1 base and 7 bases, in that order; junction bases with no gene match: 6. This CDR3 has 15 amino acids. The germline CDR1 and CDR2 sequences are MDHEN and SYDVKM. CDR3 nucleotides: TGTGCCAGCAGTTTATCGGCAGGGGGCAGAAATGAGCAGTTCTTC. Encoded protein: CASSLSAGGRNEQFF.

The V call is TRBV10-1, the J call TRBJ2-3; 14 positions agree with TRBD2. The J segment lost 4 bases and the V segment lost 8 bases, leaving 20 bases of the junction unmatched. The CDR3 extends over 20 amino acids. Per the germline V gene, CDR1 is WNHNN and CDR2 is SYGVQD (reference sequence). The CDR3 DNA follows: TGCGCCAGCCGGCACCGGAAGAGGGAGACTAGCGGGAGGGCCCCAGATACGCAGTATTTT. It translates to CASRHRKRETSGRAPDTQYF.

The rearrangement links TRBV7-8 to TRBJ2-7; possible D gene TRBD2, 6 bases. Germline values: CDR1 SGHVS, CDR2 FQNEAQ. The CDR3 is made up of 15 amino acids. Between the trimmed V and J ends, which lost 5 bases and 2 bases, there was a span of 16 bases. CDR3 DNA sequence: TGTGCCAGCAGCCGTTCCGAGCGGGCACCCTACGAGCAGTACTTC. This sequence encodes CASSRSERAPYEQYF.

The chain is built from TRBV27 and TRBJ1-6; D ambiguous. The CDR3 contains 14 residues. Germline CDR1 MNHEY, CDR2 SMNVEV (reference sequence). Between the trimmed V and J ends, which lost 4 bases and 8 bases, there was a span of 12 bases. The CDR3 sequence is CASSSRGRDSPLHF. The CDR3 coding sequence is TGTGCCAGCAGTTCTCGGGGTAGGGATTCACCCCTCCACTTT.

The CDR3 DNA reads as TGTGCCAGCAGTTTATTCATGAACACTGAAGCTTTCTTT. It specifies CASSLFMNTEAFF. The rearrangement uses TRBV27 and TRBJ1-1, with no clear D. With 1 base removed from V and 0 bases from J, the gap between germline ends came to 3 bases. Germline CDR1 and CDR2: MNHEY and SMNVEV (reference sequence). This CDR3 has 13 residues.

This clone was observed a handful of times. The J gene is TRBJ2-1, the V gene TRBV7-9, with a weak D call TRBD2 (6 bases). V lost 5 bases and J lost 5, with 10 bases in between. The CDR3 has 13 amino acids. Germline V gene data show CDR1 as SEHNR and CDR2 as FQNEAQ (reference sequence). CDR3 region: CASSMGLNNEQFF. The CDR3 DNA reads TGTGCCAGCAGCATGGGACTCAACAATGAGCAGTTCTTC.

CDR3 sequence: CASRRYPPGQGASDTQYF. The DNA of the CDR3 is TGCGCCAGCCGTCGATACCCTCCGGGACAGGGGGCCTCAGATACGCAGTATTTT. This chain links TRBV5-1 with TRBJ2-3, with 12 bases identical to TRBD1. With 7 bases clipped from V and 4 bases from J, the junction kept 16 bases outside the gene matches. The germline CDR1 and CDR2 sequences are SGHRS and YFSETQ. CDR3 size: 18 residues.

The V and J genes are TRBV7-6 and TRBJ1-1; D is possibly TRBD1 (5 bases). This CDR3 region has 14 residues. The germline gives CDR1 SGHVS, CDR2 FNYEAQ. Trimming cost V 1 base and J 5 bases, with 11 bases left between them. CDR3 bases: TGTGCCAGCAGCTTAGGGGGCGGCAGAACTGAAGCTTTCTTT. Its translation is CASSLGGGRTEAFF. Supplemented by reference TRBV7-6 and TRBJ1-1, the full variable domain reads GAGVSQSPRYKVTKRGQDVALRCDPISGHVSLYWYRQALGQGPEFLTYFNYEAQQDKSGLPNDRFSAERPEGSISTLTIQRTEQRDSAMYRCASSLGGGRTEAFFGQGTRLTVV.

The V and J genes are TRBV6-6 and TRBJ2-7; TRBD1 agrees at 7 bases. Trimming cost V 0 bases and J 6 bases; bases outside gene matches: 5. The germline V gene has CDR1 MNHNY and CDR2 SVGAGI (reference sequence). This CDR3 has 14 residues. The CDR3 sequence is CASSYSRDRVEQYF. In DNA form, the CDR3 reads TGTGCCAGCAGTTACTCGAGAGACAGGGTCGAGCAGTACTTC.

The chain couples TRBV10-1 to TRBJ1-1, with 7 nucleotides matching TRBD1. The length of the CDR3 is 15 residues. CDR1 and CDR2 from the germline V gene are WNHNN and SYGVQD (reference sequence). V dropped 5 bases and J dropped 1; count of bases not matched to a gene: 7. CDR3 sequence reads: CASSHPDRANTEAFF. The CDR3, as DNA: TGCGCCAGCAGTCACCCAGACAGGGCGAACACTGAAGCTTTCTTT.

The rearrangement uses TRBV6-5 and TRBJ2-7; 9 bases are a match to TRBD1. CDR1 is MNHEY and CDR2 is SVGAGI in the germline V gene. V gave up 6 bases and J gave up 2 bases; unmatched junction bases: 8. The length of the CDR3 is 15 residues. The CDR3 spells CASREDRGGTYEQYF. The CDR3 nucleotides are TGTGCCAGCAGGGAGGACAGGGGCGGCACCTACGAGCAGTACTTC.

This clone was counted between two and nine times. The V and J genes are TRBV5-4 and TRBJ2-5; D call uncertain. CDR1 is SGHNT and CDR2 is YYREEE in the germline V gene (reference sequence). This CDR3 comprises 13 residues. The V gene lost 4 bases and the J gene lost 0 bases, with 7 bases spanning the gap. This CDR3 reads CASSPKYQETQYF. In DNA form, the CDR3 reads TGTGCCAGCAGCCCTAAATACCAAGAGACCCAGTACTTC.

This clone was seen a few times. The J gene is TRBJ2-2, the V gene TRBV12-5; the D is unclear. The CDR3 extends over 16 amino acids. Trimming stripped 1 base from V and 4 bases from J, with 13 bases between. Germline V CDR1 and CDR2: LGHNT, FRNRAP. The chain's CDR3 is CASGLGSPPFTGELFF. CDR3 bases: TGTGCTAGTGGTTTGGGGAGCCCCCCCTTCACCGGGGAGCTGTTTTTT.

The gene calls are TRBV28 and TRBJ2-7, with 11 positions matching TRBD1. Germline V CDR1 and CDR2: MDHEN, SYDVKM. The CDR3 sequence is 16 residues long. Trimming cost V 5 bases and J 1 base; bases outside gene matches: 7. CDR3 nucleotides: TGTGCCAGCAGTGGGGGACAGGGGGGGCGGTCCTACGAGCAGTACTTC. Translating it yields CASSGGQGGRSYEQYF.

The chain is built from TRBV12-2 and TRBJ2-1; the table assigns TRBD2, which was not confirmed against the DNA. TRBV12-2 is a listed pseudogene. CDR3 length equals 19 residues. CDR3 region: CASRLFPLQLAGEYNEQFF. CDR3 in DNA: TGTGCAAGTCGCTTATTTCCCCTCCAGCTAGCGGGAGAATACAATGAGCAGTTCTTC.